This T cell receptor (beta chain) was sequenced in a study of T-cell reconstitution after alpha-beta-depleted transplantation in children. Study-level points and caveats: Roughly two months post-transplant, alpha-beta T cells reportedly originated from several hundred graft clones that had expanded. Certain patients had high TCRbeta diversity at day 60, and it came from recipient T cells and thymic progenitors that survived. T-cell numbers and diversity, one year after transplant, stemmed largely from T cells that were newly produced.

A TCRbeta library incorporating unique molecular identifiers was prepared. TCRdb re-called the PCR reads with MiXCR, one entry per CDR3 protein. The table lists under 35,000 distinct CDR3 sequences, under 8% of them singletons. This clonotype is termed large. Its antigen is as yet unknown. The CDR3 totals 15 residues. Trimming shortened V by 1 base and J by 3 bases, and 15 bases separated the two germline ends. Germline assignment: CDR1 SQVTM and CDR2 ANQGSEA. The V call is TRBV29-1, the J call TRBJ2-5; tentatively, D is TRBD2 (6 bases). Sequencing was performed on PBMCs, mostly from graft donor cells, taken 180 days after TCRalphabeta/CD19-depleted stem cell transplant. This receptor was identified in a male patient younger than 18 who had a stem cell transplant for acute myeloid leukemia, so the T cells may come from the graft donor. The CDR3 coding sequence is TGCAGCGTTGAAGGCGGGACGGAAAGTGAAGAGACCCAGTACTTC. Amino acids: CSVEGGTESEETQYF.